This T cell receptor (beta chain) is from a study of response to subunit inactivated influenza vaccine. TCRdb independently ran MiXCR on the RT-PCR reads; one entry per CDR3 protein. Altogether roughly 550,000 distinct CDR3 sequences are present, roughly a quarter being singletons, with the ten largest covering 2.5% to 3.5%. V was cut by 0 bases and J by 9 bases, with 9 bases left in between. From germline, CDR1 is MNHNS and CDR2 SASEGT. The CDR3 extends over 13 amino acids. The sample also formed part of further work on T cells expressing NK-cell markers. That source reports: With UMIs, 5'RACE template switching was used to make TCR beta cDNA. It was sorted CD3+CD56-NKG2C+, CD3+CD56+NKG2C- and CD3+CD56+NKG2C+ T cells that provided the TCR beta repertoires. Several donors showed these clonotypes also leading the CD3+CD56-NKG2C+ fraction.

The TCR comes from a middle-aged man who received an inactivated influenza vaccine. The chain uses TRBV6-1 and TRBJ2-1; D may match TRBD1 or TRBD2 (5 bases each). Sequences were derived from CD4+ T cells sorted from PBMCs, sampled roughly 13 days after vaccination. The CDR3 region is CASSEAGTLEQFF. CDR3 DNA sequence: TGTGCCAGCAGTGAAGCAGGGACCCTTGAGCAGTTCTTC.